A selection of T cell receptor beta chains follows, all from one sample in a study of Ad26.COV2.S vaccination and SARS-CoV-2 variants. Here immunoSEQ multiplex PCR was the method, and the copy in TCRdb shows in-frame clones only, minus some. This sample has about 680,000 clones; around 89% occur once, and the top ten carry about 1.5%. Material: peripheral blood, obtained in a trial of Ad26.COV2.S vaccine versus placebo. The receptors here all came from a person between 18 and 65 years old who received the Ad26.COV2.S COVID-19 vaccine or a placebo. The CDR3 runs from the conserved cysteine through the conserved F or W.

CDR3,V,length
CASSLVWGGINEQYF,TRBV7-2,15
CASCRGREGTDTQYF,TRBV6-2/TRBV6-3,15
CASLAPGQTEAFF,TRBV19,13
CASSLSPSYGTRIAFF,TRBV5-1,16
CASSFPPVGGSIHEQYF,TRBV13,17
CAGAGTGYSPLHF,TRBV2,13
CASSYWGSGELFF,TRBV6-5,13
CASRFGTSGNTGELFF,TRBV6-6,16
CAWTRGHSGTEAFF,TRBV30,14
CASSQDVDRRFTGELFF,TRBV3-1/TRBV3-2,17
CASSHSISYEQYF,TRBV3-1/TRBV3-2,13
CASSFTGTGKTEAFF,TRBV7-9,15
CASSQEPAGGNTGELFF,TRBV4-3,17
CASSQGRGTEAFF,TRBV4-2,13
CASSPTSGGRGTEAFF,TRBV27,16
CASRPQGAPGYTF,TRBV6-5,13
CASSLGLPETQYF,TRBV5-1,13
CASTQWEEGEQFF,TRBV6-5,13
CASSSGLNSGNTIYF,TRBV27,15
CASSWSGGPNTGELFF,TRBV7-9,16
CASSLGPSDEQYF,TRBV5-1,13
CASSFVDGTADTEAFF,TRBV7-9,16
CASSLMGGQNTEAFF,TRBV7-3,15
CASSVTSGGGELFF,TRBV9,14
CASSPSGTSNEKLFF,TRBV7-8,15
CASSFGVPYGYTF,TRBV12-3/TRBV12-4,13
CASSPREGRDTQYF,TRBV7-9,14
CASSGTGNGYTF,TRBV7-9,12
CASSSGVVQPQHF,TRBV6-2/TRBV6-3,13
CASRLAGDTGELFF,TRBV5-1,14
CASSPYSGGGLDEQYF,TRBV6-2/TRBV6-3,16
CAISDRGVSEKLFF,TRBV10-3,14
CAWSLRGQGATTYGYTF,TRBV30,17
CASSYVPPAQFF,TRBV6-2/TRBV6-3,12
CASSVWDFPGELFF,TRBV7-2,14
CASSSRDVDTIYF,TRBV12-3/TRBV12-4,13
CASSYRRGRDEQYF,TRBV6-6,14